This T cell receptor beta chain was found in a study of shared clonotypes between healthy human individuals. CDR3 length equals 17 residues. Trimming took off 5 bases at V and 2 bases at J, with 16 bases between the two ends. Germline-derived CDR1 and CDR2 are SEHNR and FQNEAQ (reference sequence). Study outcomes and limitations: Memory subsets had estimated richness that was generally smaller than that of naive subsets.

Data came from immunoSEQ multiplex PCR; TCRdb stores just in-frame clones and leaves some out. This sample has about 380,000 clones, with around 96% found just once. Notes on this clone: Its matching antigen is unknown.

The chain combines TRBV7-9 with TRBJ2-6, with a possible D match to TRBD1 (7 bases). The sequencing input was memory CD8+ T cells sorted from blood. Subset described: CD45RO+ cells pooled with CCR7-negative TemRA cells. This TCR was sampled from a man younger than 45 in good health. The CDR3 sequence: CASSLPQGGPGANVLTF. As DNA, the CDR3 is TGTGCCAGCAGCCTCCCCCAGGGGGGCCCTGGGGCCAACGTCCTGACTTTC. Looking up the rest from reference TRBV7-9 and TRBJ2-6 gives the full variable domain: DTGVSQNPRHKITKRGQNVTFRCDPISEHNRLYWYRQTLGQGPEFLTYFQNEAQLEKSRLLSDRFSAERPKGSFSTLEIQRTEQGDSAMYLCASSLPQGGPGANVLTFGAGSRLTVL.